The 26 T cell receptor beta chains below all came from one sample that was sequenced in a study of shared clonotypes between healthy human individuals. Sequenced by immunoSEQ multiplex PCR; TCRdb stores in-frame clones only, minus some. The sample has under 2.5 million clones, around 90% seen once. The specimen was naive CD4+ T cells from PBMCs. Subset reported: CD45RA+ positively selected. The receptors stem from a young man in good health. Some clones in this sample may be carry-over from other donors' samples.

The chain joins TRBV6-5 to TRBJ1-6; 8 bases align to TRBD1. The germline CDR1 and CDR2 sequences are MNHEY and SVGAGI. Trimming removed 6 bases from V and 10 bases from J; junction bases left unmatched: 11. The CDR3 totals 15 residues. The CDR3: CASRPPGQVQSPLHF. CDR3 nucleotide sequence: TGTGCCAGCAGACCCCCGGGACAGGTCCAGTCACCCCTCCACTTT.

The chain joins TRBV9 to TRBJ2-2; 8 bases match TRBD1. Germline CDR1 reads SGDLS; CDR2 reads YYNGEE. Unmatched junction bases numbered 5, after V lost 1 base and J lost 0 bases. The CDR3 runs 17 residues. The DNA of the CDR3 is TGTGCCAGCAGCGTACGATCGACAGGGGCGAACACCGGGGAGCTGTTTTTT. Protein: CASSVRSTGANTGELFF.

V usage is TRBV27 and J usage is TRBJ2-1; the D call may be TRBD1 or TRBD2 (5 bases each). V was cut by 5 bases and J by 4 bases, with 21 bases left in between. There are 17 residues in the CDR3. CDR1 and CDR2 from the germline V gene are MNHEY and SMNVEV (reference sequence). The CDR3 coding sequence is TGTGCCAGCAGTAACCTGGGACCCCCATCCAGTTACAATGAGCAGTTCTTC. Its translation: CASSNLGPPSSYNEQFF.

The chain combines TRBV28 with TRBJ1-1; D uncertain. CDR1 MDHEN and CDR2 SYDVKM come from the germline V gene. V lost 2 bases, J lost 5 bases, and 12 bases lay in between. This CDR3 has 14 amino acids. CDR3 nucleotide sequence: TGTGCCAGCAGTTTAGCGGGAATGAGTACTGAAGCTTTCTTT. Protein sequence: CASSLAGMSTEAFF.

This clone showed up just a few times. The chain combines TRBV30 with TRBJ1-5; a possible D gene is TRBD1 (5 bases). CDR1 GTSNPN and CDR2 SVGIG come from the germline V gene (reference sequence). The V end lost 0 bases, the J end lost 7 bases, and 10 bases lay between the germline ends. The CDR3 contains 13 residues. This CDR3 reads CAWSVRDWQPQHF. The CDR3 DNA sequence: TGTGCCTGGAGTGTCAGGGACTGGCAGCCCCAGCATTTT.

This clone was detected a few times. The gene calls are TRBV19 and TRBJ1-4; 7 positions match TRBD1. The length of the CDR3 is 14 residues. The junction had 4 bases not matched to a gene; V was cut back by 8 bases and J by 1 base. Germline CDR1 reads LNHDA; CDR2 reads SQIVND (reference sequence). The CDR3 DNA follows: TGTGCCAGTTCTCAGGGGGTAACTAATGAAAAACTGTTTTTT. Translation gives CASSQGVTNEKLFF.

This clone was detected only a few times. The V call is TRBV2, the J call TRBJ1-1; no firm D call. Germline assignment: CDR1 SNHLY and CDR2 FYNNEI. CDR3 length: 13 amino acids. The germline V and J ends were trimmed by 2 bases and 1 base, with 5 bases remaining between them. The CDR3 sequence is CASSERGNTEAFF. Written as DNA, the CDR3 is TGTGCCAGCAGTGAAAGAGGGAACACTGAAGCTTTCTTT.

This clone was seen only a few times. Other DNA sequences in this specimen translate into the identical CDR3. The V gene is TRBV7-9, the J gene TRBJ1-5; D is ambiguous. V dropped 2 bases and J dropped 3 bases, with 2 bases sitting between them. Germline CDR1 SEHNR, CDR2 FQNEAQ (reference sequence). The CDR3 runs 12 residues. The CDR3 spells CASSLPNQPQHF. The CDR3 DNA follows: TGTGCCAGCAGCTTACCCAATCAGCCCCAGCATTTT.

The chain joins TRBV2 to TRBJ2-7, with no clear D. Germline assignment: CDR1 SNHLY and CDR2 FYNNEI. This CDR3 contains 13 residues. With 5 bases removed from V and 6 bases from J, the gap between germline ends came to 14 bases. The CDR3 region is CASSLPPFREQYF. CDR3 sequence (DNA): TGTGCCAGCAGTCTGCCTCCGTTTCGCGAGCAGTACTTC.

This clone was observed a few times. The rearrangement uses TRBV7-9 and TRBJ1-1; maybe TRBD1 (6 bases). CDR1 is SEHNR, CDR2 FQNEAQ, per germline (reference sequence). V lost 3 bases and J lost 5, with 10 bases in between. The CDR3 covers 13 residues. The CDR3 here is CASSFRGRTEAFF. DNA for the CDR3: TGTGCCAGCAGCTTCAGGGGACGGACTGAAGCTTTCTTT.

A word on this clone: The same CDR3 also results from other DNA sequences found in this sample. The rearrangement links TRBV29-1 to TRBJ2-5, with D perhaps matching TRBD1 (5 bases). Per the germline V gene, CDR1 is SQVTM and CDR2 is ANQGSEA. CDR3 size: 14 residues. Trimming removed 1 base at V and 2 bases at J, with 11 bases between. The CDR3, as DNA: TGCAGCGTTGAAGGGGGCAGAGCTCAAGAGACCCAGTACTTC. Encoded protein: CSVEGGRAQETQYF.

This chain connects TRBV7-1 to TRBJ2-7; 8 nucleotides line up with TRBD2. TRBV7-1 is an ORF; its function is uncertain. Trimming removed 4 bases from V and 0 bases from J; junction bases left unmatched: 5. CDR3 length: 15 amino acids. The CDR3 DNA follows: TGTGCCAGCAGCTTGGCCGGGACTAGCTCCTACGAGCAGTACTTC. Residues: CASSLAGTSSYEQYF.

The chain joins TRBV4-2 to TRBJ2-1; 10 nucleotides line up with TRBD2. This CDR3 contains 15 residues. Trimming at V came to 1 base and at J to 6 bases, leaving 3 bases not matched to a gene. CDR1 and CDR2 from the germline V gene are LGHNA and YNFKEQ. Written as DNA, the CDR3 is TGTGCCAGCAGCCAAGTGAGCGGGGGGGGCAATGAGCAGTTCTTC. It translates to CASSQVSGGGNEQFF.

The chain couples TRBV5-8 to TRBJ1-2; D call uncertain. CDR1 is SGHTS, CDR2 YDEGEE, per germline. The CDR3 totals 14 residues. V lost 2 bases and J lost 9, with 17 bases in between. The chain's CDR3 is CASSFQDPPRSYTF. CDR3 nucleotides: TGTGCCAGCAGCTTCCAGGACCCCCCAAGGAGCTACACCTTC.

This clone was recorded only once. The J gene is TRBJ2-3, the V gene TRBV5-1; 8 bases are a match to TRBD2. Germline CDR1 SGHRS, CDR2 YFSETQ. Losses at the gene ends were 5 bases for V and 4 bases for J; bases not matched to a gene: 12. CDR3 length: 16 residues. CDR3 residues: CASSTLAGTGADTQYF. CDR3 coding DNA: TGCGCCAGCAGTACTTTAGCGGGAACGGGCGCAGATACGCAGTATTTT.

This sequence joins TRBV7-9 and TRBJ1-2; D not resolved. The germline gives CDR1 SEHNR, CDR2 FQNEAQ (reference sequence). Trimming shortened V by 5 bases and J by 2 bases, and 12 bases separated the two germline ends. The CDR3 loop spans 14 amino acids. DNA of the CDR3: TGTGCCAGCAGCCCCCGGGAGGCGAACTATGGCTACACCTTC. It specifies CASSPREANYGYTF.

CDR3 DNA: TGTGCCAGCAGTGCAAGCGGGAGAGGCACAGATACGCAGTATTTT. Protein sequence: CASSASGRGTDTQYF. J is TRBJ2-3 and V is TRBV6-1; 8 bases match TRBD2. V shed 4 bases, J shed 1 base, and the junction held 4 bases outside the gene matches. The CDR3 has 15 residues. From germline, CDR1 is MNHNS and CDR2 SASEGT.

Note on this clone: Other DNA sequences of this sample code for an identical CDR3. J is TRBJ2-1 and V is TRBV19; D is tentatively TRBD1 or TRBD2 (6 bases each). The CDR3 length is 15 residues. V was pared by 2 bases and J by 4 bases, with 12 bases between. CDR1 and CDR2 from the germline V gene are LNHDA and SQIVND (reference sequence). The CDR3: CASSIPRRGYNEQFF. The DNA for the CDR3 is TGTGCCAGTAGTATACCGCGGAGGGGGTACAATGAGCAGTTCTTC. Complete variable domain (other parts from reference TRBV19 and TRBJ2-1): DGGITQSPKYLFRKEGQNVTLSCEQNLNHDAMYWYRQDPGQGLRLIYYSQIVNDFQKGDIAEGYSVSREKKESFPLTVTSAQKNPTAFYLCASSIPRRGYNEQFFGPGTRLTVL.

The rearrangement joins TRBV28 to TRBJ1-1; D is unresolved. The CDR3 covers 12 residues. Germline V gives CDR1 MDHEN, CDR2 SYDVKM. Trimming stripped 6 bases from V and 8 bases from J, with 13 bases between. In DNA, the CDR3 is TGTGCCAGCAGGGTCCCTGAAGGGGAAGCTTTCTTT. This codes for CASRVPEGEAFF.

The chain carries TRBV28 and TRBJ2-7, with D maybe TRBD1 (7 bases). This CDR3 has 13 residues. Trimming removed 10 bases at V and 4 bases at J, with 17 bases between. In germline, CDR1 is MDHEN, CDR2 SYDVKM. Here the CDR3 DNA reads TGTGCCATTACGGGGGCAGGGGGATACGAGCAGTACTTC. Residues: CAITGAGGYEQYF.

The CDR3 spells CASSFMAGKNYGYTF. The CDR3 region has the DNA TGTGCCAGCAGCTTTATGGCGGGGAAGAACTATGGCTACACCTTC. The rearrangement joins TRBV11-2 to TRBJ1-2; the D is unclear. The CDR3 runs to 15 residues. Germline V CDR1 and CDR2: SGHAT, FQNNGV. Trimming took 3 bases from V and 2 from J, leaving 13 bases between them.

J is TRBJ2-5 and V is TRBV7-9; TRBD2 agrees at 8 bases. J gave up 2 bases and V 1 base, and 3 bases lay outside the gene matches. Germline V lookup: CDR1 SEHNR, CDR2 FQNEAQ (reference sequence). CDR3 length: 15 residues. CDR3: CASSLVGGAQETQYF. CDR3 bases: TGTGCCAGCAGCTTAGTCGGGGGGGCGCAAGAGACCCAGTACTTC.

This chain uses TRBV7-6 with TRBJ2-3; 7 nucleotides agree with TRBD2. From germline, CDR1 is SGHVS and CDR2 FNYEAQ. The CDR3 runs to 13 residues. The J segment lost 5 bases and the V segment lost 5 bases, leaving 4 bases of the junction unmatched. This CDR3 reads CASSPTGGDTQYF. CDR3 sequence (DNA): TGTGCCAGCAGCCCGACGGGGGGAGATACGCAGTATTTT. The full variable domain, its missing parts supplied by reference TRBV7-6 and TRBJ2-3, is GAGVSQSPRYKVTKRGQDVALRCDPISGHVSLYWYRQALGQGPEFLTYFNYEAQQDKSGLPNDRFSAERPEGSISTLTIQRTEQRDSAMYRCASSPTGGDTQYFGPGTRLTVL.

J is TRBJ1-6 and V is TRBV4-3; no firm D call. The germline V and J ends were trimmed by 2 bases and 0 bases, with 20 bases remaining between them. Germline V CDR1 and CDR2: LGHNA, YSLEER. The CDR3 sequence is 20 residues long. The chain's CDR3 is CASSQLLGIPSRSYNSPLHF. In DNA, the CDR3 is TGCGCCAGCAGCCAACTTCTTGGGATCCCCTCCCGCTCCTATAATTCACCCCTCCACTTT.

The DNA of the CDR3 is TGTGCCAGCAGTAATGACAGGGCCGGGGGTTACGAGCAGTACTTC. Protein: CASSNDRAGGYEQYF. The rearrangement uses TRBV5-4 and TRBJ2-7; a possible D gene is TRBD1 (7 bases). Trimming pared 5 bases from V and 4 bases from J, leaving 19 bases between. The CDR3 is 15 residues long. The germline gives CDR1 SGHNT, CDR2 YYREEE (reference sequence). The whole variable domain, filled in from reference TRBV5-4 and TRBJ2-7, reads ETGVTQSPTHLIKTRGQQVTLRCSSQSGHNTVSWYQQALGQGPQFIFQYYREEENGRGNFPPRFSGLQFPNYSSELNVNALELDDSALYLCASSNDRAGGYEQYFGPGTRLTVT.

The rearrangement links TRBV14 to TRBJ1-4, with D possibly matching TRBD1 (5 bases). V lost 4 bases, J lost 8 bases, and 17 bases lay in between. CDR1 SGHDN and CDR2 FVKESK come from the germline V gene. The CDR3 sequence is 15 residues long. CDR3 amino acids: CASSPTRTYREKLFF. The CDR3 nucleotides are TGTGCCAGCAGCCCTACCCGCACCTACAGGGAAAAACTGTTTTTT.